A selection of T cell receptor beta chains follows, all from one sample in a study of shared clonotypes between healthy human individuals. TCRdb's table, derived via immunoSEQ multiplex PCR, lists solely in-frame clones and lacks some. The sample has 1.4 million to 1.5 million clones; roughly 97% are singletons. The sequenced sample consisted of naive CD4+ T cells sorted from blood. Receptor source: a man aged 30 to 39 in good health. The CDR3 runs from the conserved cysteine through the conserved F or W.

>TRBV18|TRBJ1-5
CASSPGNNRDQPQHF
>TRBV5-1|TRBJ2-5
CASSLLTGAGETQYF
>TRBV29-1|TRBJ2-2
CSVNSRDTGELFF
>TRBV5-1|TRBJ2-6
CASSLDSDSSGANVLTF
>TRBV9|TRBJ1-2
CASSPSPDTFSYTF
>TRBV6-1|TRBJ1-2
CASSDGLYGYTF
>TRBV7-8|TRBJ2-7
CASSHRRGVVDEQYF
>TRBV5-8|TRBJ1-5
CASSWDRGTQPQHF
>TRBV5-1|TRBJ2-1
CASSQTGTGYNEQFF
>TRBV9|TRBJ2-1
CASSVASSGGNEQFF
>TRBV11-2|TRBJ2-7
CASTLYEQYF
>TRBV9|TRBJ2-1
CASSVRGDRAYNEQFF
>TRBV18|TRBJ2-7
CASSPTYEQYF
>TRBV20-1|TRBJ2-1
CSARDSNEQFF
>TRBV10-1|TRBJ2-3
CASSLAGVADTQYF
>TRBV5-6|TRBJ2-1
CASSFRERLVRNEQFF
>TRBV18|TRBJ1-2
CASSPELRGGYGYTF
>TRBV9|TRBJ2-3
CASSVGTGGYTQYF
>TRBV29-1|TRBJ2-6
CSAPVVSAAGANVLTF
>TRBV6-6|TRBJ2-7
CASSWTVSSYEQYF
>TRBV7-9|TRBJ2-7
CASSAGFERSSYEQYF
>TRBV29-1|TRBJ2-1
CSGRERSYNEQFF
>TRBV5-1|TRBJ1-1
CASSLDRAHYTEAFF
>TRBV7-2|TRBJ2-7
CASSLGASGRDEQYF
>TRBV7-3|TRBJ2-1
CASSFGLAEYNEQFF
>TRBV29-1|TRBJ2-1
CSVEGGFAGPYNEQFF
>TRBV5-1|TRBJ2-1
CASRDVGSYNEQFF
>TRBV18|TRBJ1-1
CASSERTGDTEAFF
>TRBV15|TRBJ2-7
CATSRDTPGLAGGPSYEQYF
>TRBV30|TRBJ2-5
CAWRALGGQKETQYF
>TRBV7-6|TRBJ1-1
CASSLDTGLLNTEAFF
>TRBV11-2|TRBJ2-4
CASELRSLSKNIQYF
>TRBV7-2|TRBJ1-5
CASSLVNSNQPQHF
>TRBV5-1|TRBJ2-3
CASSPAGGVPDTQYF
>TRBV6-5|TRBJ1-1
CASSYLGTQVAEAFF
>TRBV6-5|TRBJ2-1
CASRRVAVNNEQFF
>TRBV2|TRBJ1-2
CASSTSLSYTF
>TRBV7-2|TRBJ1-2
CASSRWTGVNYGYTF
>TRBV6-5|TRBJ2-3
CASGRKDTQYF
>TRBV9|TRBJ1-1
CASSAAPNTEAFF
>TRBV7-9|TRBJ1-2
CASSLGANYGYTF
>TRBV5-4|TRBJ2-3
CASSSADTQYF
>TRBV7-3|TRBJ2-1
CASSFQKGNEQFF
>TRBV14|TRBJ2-1
CASSQEGELALNEQFF
>TRBV25-1|TRBJ1-5
CASSAGSSGNQPQHF
>TRBV29-1|TRBJ2-7
CSVDQGQYEQYF
>TRBV29-1|TRBJ1-2
CSVEGAAGYGYTF
>TRBV4-3|TRBJ1-2
CASSQATAMSYTF
>TRBV5-1|TRBJ2-7
CASSLEAGNYEQYF
>TRBV18|TRBJ1-1
CASSLGTNTEAFF
>TRBV2|TRBJ1-6
CASSDPGASSYNSPLHF
>TRBV7-9|TRBJ2-7
CASSLVASYEQYF